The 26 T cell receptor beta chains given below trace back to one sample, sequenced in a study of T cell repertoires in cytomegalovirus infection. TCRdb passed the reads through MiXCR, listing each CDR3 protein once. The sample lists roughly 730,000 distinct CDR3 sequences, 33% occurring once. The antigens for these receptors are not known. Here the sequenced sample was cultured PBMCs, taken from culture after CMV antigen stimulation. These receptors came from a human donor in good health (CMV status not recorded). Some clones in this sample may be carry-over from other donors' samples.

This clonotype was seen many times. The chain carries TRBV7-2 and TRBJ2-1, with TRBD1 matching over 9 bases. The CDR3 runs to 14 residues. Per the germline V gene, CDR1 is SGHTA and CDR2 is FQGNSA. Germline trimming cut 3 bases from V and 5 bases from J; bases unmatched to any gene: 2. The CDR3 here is CASSLGQGNNEQFF. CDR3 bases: TGTGCCAGCAGCTTGGGACAGGGCAACAATGAGCAGTTCTTC.

The CDR3 here is CASTPGYYGYTF. The CDR3 coding sequence is TGTGCCAGCACCCCTGGATATTATGGCTACACCTTC. The chain has TRBV28 and TRBJ1-2; D remains unclear. With 7 bases removed from V and 5 bases from J, the gap between germline ends came to 11 bases. CDR3 length: 12 amino acids. Per germline, CDR1 MDHEN and CDR2 SYDVKM.

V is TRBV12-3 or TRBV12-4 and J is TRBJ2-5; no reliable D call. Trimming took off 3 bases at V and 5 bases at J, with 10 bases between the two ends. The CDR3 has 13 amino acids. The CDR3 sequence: CASSLAASETQYF. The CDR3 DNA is TGTGCCAGCAGTTTGGCCGCGAGCGAGACCCAGTACTTC.

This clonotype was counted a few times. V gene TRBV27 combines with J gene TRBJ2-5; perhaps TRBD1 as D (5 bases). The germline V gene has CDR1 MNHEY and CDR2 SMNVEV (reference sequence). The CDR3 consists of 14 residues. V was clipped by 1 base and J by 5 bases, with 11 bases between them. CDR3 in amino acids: CASSLWAGHETQYF. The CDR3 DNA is TGTGCCAGCAGTTTATGGGCAGGGCACGAGACCCAGTACTTC.

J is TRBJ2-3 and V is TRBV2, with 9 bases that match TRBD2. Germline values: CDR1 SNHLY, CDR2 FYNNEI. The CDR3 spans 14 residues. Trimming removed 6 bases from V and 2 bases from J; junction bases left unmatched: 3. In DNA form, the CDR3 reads TGTGCCAGCAGAGCGGGGGGATACACAGATACGCAGTATTTT. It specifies CASRAGGYTDTQYF.

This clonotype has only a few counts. The CDR3 nucleotides are TGCGCCAGCAGCCAAGATGGGGTAGCGGGAGGTTACTACGAGCAGTACTTC. Translation: CASSQDGVAGGYYEQYF. The genes are TRBV4-1 and TRBJ2-7; TRBD2 agrees at 10 bases. Germline V gene sequence: CDR1 MGHRA, CDR2 YSYEKL. With 0 bases clipped from V and 3 bases from J, the junction kept 8 bases outside the gene matches. The CDR3 has 17 residues.

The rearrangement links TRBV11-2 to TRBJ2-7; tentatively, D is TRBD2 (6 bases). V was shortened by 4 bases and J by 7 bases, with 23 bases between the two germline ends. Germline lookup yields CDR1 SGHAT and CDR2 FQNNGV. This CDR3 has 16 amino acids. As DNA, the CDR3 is TGTGCCAGCAGCTCGCGGGGTCGACGGGCCGAGTGGGAGCAGTACTTC. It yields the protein CASSSRGRRAEWEQYF.

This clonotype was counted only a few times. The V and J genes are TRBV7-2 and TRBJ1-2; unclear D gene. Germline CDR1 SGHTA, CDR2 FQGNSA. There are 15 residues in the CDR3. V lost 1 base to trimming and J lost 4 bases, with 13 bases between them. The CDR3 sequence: CASSLVVTAGYGYTF. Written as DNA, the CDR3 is TGTGCCAGCAGCTTAGTAGTCACAGCGGGCTATGGCTACACCTTC.

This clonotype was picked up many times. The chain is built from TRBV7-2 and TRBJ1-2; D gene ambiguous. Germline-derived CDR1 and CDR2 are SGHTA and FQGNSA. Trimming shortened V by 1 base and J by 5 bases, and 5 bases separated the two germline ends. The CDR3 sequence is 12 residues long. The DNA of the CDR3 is TGTGCCAGCAGCTTAGGAGCATATGGCTACACCTTC. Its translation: CASSLGAYGYTF.

The CDR3 here is CASTRRSGELFF. CDR3 DNA: TGTGCCAGTACCCGGAGGTCCGGGGAGCTGTTTTTT. The chain is built from TRBV19 and TRBJ2-2; D perhaps matches TRBD2 (5 bases). V gave up 7 bases and J gave up 6 bases, with 9 bases separating them. Per the germline V gene, CDR1 is LNHDA and CDR2 is SQIVND (reference sequence). CDR3 length: 12 residues.

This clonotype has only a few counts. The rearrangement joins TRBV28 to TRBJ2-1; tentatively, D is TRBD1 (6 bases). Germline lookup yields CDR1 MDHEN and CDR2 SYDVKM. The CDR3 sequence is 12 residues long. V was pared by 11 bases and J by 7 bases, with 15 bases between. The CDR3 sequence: CAASGGLNEQFF. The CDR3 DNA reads TGTGCCGCTAGTGGGGGCTTGAATGAGCAGTTCTTC.

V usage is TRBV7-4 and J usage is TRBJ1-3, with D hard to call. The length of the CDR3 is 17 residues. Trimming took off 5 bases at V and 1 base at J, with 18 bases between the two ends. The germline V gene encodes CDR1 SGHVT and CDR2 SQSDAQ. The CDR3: CASSVSSPGPSGNTIYF. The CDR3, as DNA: TGTGCCAGCAGCGTTAGTAGCCCGGGCCCGTCTGGAAACACCATATATTTT.

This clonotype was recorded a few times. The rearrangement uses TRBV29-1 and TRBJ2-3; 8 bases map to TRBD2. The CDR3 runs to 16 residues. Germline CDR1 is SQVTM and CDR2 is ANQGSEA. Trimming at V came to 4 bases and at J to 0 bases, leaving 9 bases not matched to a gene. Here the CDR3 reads CSVGYAGGASTDTQYF. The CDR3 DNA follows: TGCAGCGTTGGGTACGCGGGGGGCGCTAGCACAGATACGCAGTATTTT.

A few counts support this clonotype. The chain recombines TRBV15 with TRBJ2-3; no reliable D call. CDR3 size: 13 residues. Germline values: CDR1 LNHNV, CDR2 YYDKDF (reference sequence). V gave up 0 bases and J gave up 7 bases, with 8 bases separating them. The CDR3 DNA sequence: TGTGCCACCAGCAGAGATCCTGCACATACGCAGTATTTT. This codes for CATSRDPAHTQYF.

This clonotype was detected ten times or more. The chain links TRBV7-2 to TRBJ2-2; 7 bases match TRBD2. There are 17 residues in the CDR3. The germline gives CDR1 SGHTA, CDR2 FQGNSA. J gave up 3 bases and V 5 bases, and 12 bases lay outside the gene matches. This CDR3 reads CASSPRLAALYTGELFF. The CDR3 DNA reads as TGTGCCAGCAGCCCAAGGCTAGCGGCACTTTACACCGGGGAGCTGTTTTTT.

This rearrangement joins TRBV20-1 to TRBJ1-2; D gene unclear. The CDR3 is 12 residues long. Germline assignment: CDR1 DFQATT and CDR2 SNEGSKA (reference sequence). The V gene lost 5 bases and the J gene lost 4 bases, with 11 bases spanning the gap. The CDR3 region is CSAAGTSYGYTF. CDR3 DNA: TGCAGTGCTGCCGGTACCAGCTATGGCTACACCTTC.

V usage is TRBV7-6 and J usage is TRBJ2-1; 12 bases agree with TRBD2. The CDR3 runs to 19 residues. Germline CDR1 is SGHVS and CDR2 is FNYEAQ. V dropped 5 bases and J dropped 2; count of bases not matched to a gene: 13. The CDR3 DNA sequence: TGTGCCAGCAGCCCCCAGGCACTAGCGGGGGGATTCCCCTACAATGAGCAGTTCTTC. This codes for CASSPQALAGGFPYNEQFF.

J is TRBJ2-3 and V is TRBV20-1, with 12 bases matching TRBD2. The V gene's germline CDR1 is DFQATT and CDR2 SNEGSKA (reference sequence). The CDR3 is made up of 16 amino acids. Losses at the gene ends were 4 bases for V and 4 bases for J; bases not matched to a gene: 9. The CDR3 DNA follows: TGCAGTGCTACTGGGGAACTAGCGGGGGGCCCAGATACGCAGTATTTT. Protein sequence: CSATGELAGGPDTQYF.

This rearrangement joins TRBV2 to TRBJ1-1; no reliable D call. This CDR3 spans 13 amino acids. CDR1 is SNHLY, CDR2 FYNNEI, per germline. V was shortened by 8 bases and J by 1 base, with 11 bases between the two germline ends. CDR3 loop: CASPPGKNTEAFF. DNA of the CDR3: TGTGCCAGCCCACCTGGCAAGAACACTGAAGCTTTCTTT. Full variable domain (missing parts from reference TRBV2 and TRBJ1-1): EPEVTQTPSHQVTQMGQEVILRCVPISNHLYFYWYRQILGQKVEFLVSFYNNEISEKSEIFDDQFSVERPDGSNFTLKIRSTKLEDSAMYFCASPPGKNTEAFFGQGTRLTVV.

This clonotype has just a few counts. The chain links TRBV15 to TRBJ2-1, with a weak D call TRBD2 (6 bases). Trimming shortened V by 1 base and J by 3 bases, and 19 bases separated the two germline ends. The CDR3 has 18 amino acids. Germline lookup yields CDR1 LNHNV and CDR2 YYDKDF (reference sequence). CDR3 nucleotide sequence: TGTGCCACCAGCAGAGGGGGAGAGCCCAGCGGGCTCTACAATGAGCAGTTCTTC. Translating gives CATSRGGEPSGLYNEQFF.

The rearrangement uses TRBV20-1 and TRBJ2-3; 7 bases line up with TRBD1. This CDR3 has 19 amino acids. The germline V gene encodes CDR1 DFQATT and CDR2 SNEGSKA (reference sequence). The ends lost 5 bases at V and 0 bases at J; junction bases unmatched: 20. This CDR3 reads CSARSRDSKIRSSTDTQYF. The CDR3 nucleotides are TGCAGTGCTCGTTCTCGGGACAGCAAAATTAGAAGTAGCACAGATACGCAGTATTTT.

The CDR3 DNA sequence: TGCGCCAGCAGTCAGACTAGCGGGGGGACAACTAGCACAGATACGCAGTATTTT. Protein sequence: CASSQTSGGTTSTDTQYF. This chain links TRBV23-1 with TRBJ2-3; 13 positions agree with TRBD2. TRBV23-1 is an ORF for which the function is uncertain. Losses at the gene ends were 3 bases for V and 0 bases for J; bases not matched to a gene: 6. The length of the CDR3 is 18 residues.

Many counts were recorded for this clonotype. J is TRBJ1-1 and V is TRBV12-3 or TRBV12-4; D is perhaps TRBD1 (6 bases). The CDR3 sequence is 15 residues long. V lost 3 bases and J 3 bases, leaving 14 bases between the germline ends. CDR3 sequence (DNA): TGTGCCAGCAGTTTTACGGGGGCTGGGGACACTGAAGCTTTCTTT. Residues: CASSFTGAGDTEAFF.

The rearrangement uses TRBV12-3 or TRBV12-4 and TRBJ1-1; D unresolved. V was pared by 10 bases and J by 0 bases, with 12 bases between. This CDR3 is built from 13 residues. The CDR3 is CATQEVMNTEAFF. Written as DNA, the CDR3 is TGTGCCACCCAGGAGGTCATGAACACTGAAGCTTTCTTT.

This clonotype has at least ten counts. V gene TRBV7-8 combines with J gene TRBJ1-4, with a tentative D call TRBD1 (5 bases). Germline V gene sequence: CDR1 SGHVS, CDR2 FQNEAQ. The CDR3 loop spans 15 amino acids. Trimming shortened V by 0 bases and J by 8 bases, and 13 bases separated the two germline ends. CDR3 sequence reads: CASSLATGGFEKLFF. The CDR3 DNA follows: TGTGCCAGCAGCTTAGCGACCGGGGGTTTCGAAAAACTGTTTTTT.

The CDR3 DNA reads TGTGCCAGCAGCCAAACGGGGGGGGGGGAGCAGTTCTTC. Translation: CASSQTGGGEQFF. The J gene is TRBJ2-1, the V gene TRBV7-2, with 8 bases matching TRBD2. Germline CDR1 reads SGHTA; CDR2 reads FQGNSA. The CDR3 is made up of 13 amino acids. With 5 bases clipped from V and 10 bases from J, the junction kept 7 bases outside the gene matches.